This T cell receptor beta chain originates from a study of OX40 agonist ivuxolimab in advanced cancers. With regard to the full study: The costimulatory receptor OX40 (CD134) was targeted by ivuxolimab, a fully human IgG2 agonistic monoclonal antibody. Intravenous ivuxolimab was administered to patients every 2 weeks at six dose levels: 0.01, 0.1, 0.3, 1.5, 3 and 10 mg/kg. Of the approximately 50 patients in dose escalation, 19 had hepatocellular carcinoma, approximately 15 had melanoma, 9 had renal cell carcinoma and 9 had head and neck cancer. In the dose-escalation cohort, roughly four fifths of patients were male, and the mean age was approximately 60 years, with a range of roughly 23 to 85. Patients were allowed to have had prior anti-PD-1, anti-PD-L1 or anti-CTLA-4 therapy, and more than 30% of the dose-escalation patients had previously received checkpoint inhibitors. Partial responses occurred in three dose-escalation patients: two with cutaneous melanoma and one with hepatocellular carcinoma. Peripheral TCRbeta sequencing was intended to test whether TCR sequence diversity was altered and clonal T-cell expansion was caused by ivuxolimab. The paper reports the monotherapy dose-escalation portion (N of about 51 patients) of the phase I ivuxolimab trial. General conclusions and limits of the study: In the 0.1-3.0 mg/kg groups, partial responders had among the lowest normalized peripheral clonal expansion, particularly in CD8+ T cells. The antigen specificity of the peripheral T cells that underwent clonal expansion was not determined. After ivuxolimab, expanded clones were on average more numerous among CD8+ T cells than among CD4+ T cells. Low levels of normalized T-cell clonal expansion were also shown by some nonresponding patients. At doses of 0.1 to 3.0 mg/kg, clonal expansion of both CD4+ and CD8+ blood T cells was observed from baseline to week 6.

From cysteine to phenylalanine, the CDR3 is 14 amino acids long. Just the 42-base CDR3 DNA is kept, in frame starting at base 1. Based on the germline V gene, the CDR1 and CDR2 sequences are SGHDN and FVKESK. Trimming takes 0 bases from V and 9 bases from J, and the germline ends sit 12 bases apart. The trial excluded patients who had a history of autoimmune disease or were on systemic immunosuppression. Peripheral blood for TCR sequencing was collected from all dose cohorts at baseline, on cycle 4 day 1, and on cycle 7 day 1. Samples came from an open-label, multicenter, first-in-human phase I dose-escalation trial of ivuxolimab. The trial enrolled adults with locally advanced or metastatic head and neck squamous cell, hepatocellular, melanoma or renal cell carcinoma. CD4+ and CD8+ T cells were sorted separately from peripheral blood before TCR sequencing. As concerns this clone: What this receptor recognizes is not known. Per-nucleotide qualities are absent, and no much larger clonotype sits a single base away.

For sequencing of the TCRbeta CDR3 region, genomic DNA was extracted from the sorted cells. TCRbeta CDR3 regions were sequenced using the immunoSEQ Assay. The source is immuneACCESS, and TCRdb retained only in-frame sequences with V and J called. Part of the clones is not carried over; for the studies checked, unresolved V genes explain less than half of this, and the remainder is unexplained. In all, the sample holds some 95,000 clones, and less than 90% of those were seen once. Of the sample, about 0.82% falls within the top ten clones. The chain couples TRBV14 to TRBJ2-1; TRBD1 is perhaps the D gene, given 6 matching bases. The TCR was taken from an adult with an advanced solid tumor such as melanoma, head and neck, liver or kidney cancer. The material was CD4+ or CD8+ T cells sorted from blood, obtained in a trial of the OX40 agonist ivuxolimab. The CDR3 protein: CASSQEGWGREQFF. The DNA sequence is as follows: TGTGCCAGCAGCCAAGAGGGGTGGGGGCGTGAGCAGTTCTTC.